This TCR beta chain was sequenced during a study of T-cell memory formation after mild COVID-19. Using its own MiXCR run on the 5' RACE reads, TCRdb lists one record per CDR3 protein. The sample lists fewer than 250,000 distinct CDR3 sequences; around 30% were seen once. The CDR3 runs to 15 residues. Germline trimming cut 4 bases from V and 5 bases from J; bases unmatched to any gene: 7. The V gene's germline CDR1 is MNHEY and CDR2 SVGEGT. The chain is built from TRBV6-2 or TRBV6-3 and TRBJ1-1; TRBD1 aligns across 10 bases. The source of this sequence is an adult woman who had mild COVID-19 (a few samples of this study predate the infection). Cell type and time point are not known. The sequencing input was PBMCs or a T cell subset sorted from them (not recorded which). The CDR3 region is CASSFGQGGWTEAFF. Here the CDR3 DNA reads TGTGCCAGCAGTTTTGGACAGGGGGGCTGGACTGAAGCTTTCTTT.